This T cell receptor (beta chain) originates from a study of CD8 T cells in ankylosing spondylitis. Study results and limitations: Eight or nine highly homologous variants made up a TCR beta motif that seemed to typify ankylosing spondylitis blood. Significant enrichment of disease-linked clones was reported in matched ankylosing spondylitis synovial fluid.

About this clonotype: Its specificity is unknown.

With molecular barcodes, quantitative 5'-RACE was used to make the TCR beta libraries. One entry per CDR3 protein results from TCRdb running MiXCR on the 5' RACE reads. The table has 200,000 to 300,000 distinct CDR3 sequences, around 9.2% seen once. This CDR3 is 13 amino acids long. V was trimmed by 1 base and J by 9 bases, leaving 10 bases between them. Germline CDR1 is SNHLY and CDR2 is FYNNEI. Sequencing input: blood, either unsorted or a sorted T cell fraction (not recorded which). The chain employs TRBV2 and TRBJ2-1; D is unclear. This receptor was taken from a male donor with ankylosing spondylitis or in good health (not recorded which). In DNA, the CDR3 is TGTGCCAGCAGTGAAGAGGCACGCAGTGAGCAGTTCTTC. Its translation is CASSEEARSEQFF.